The present entry profiles one T cell receptor (beta chain) with its context. It was during active infection that Seattle patients were enrolled and then longitudinally followed. The sample belongs to a study of blood T cell repertoires in COVID-19. Overall study context: PBMCs, B-cell-depleted T cells, or T cells were the source of the cDNA or gDNA that made up the material.

Sequencing used immunoSEQ multiplex PCR; TCRdb keeps in-frame clones, though not all of them. This table holds fewer than 600,000 clones, nearly 90% found once. This CDR3 is built from 14 residues. Trimming left V 2 bases short and J 2 bases short, with 9 bases between. Per the germline V gene, CDR1 is SGHKS and CDR2 is YYEKEE (reference sequence). What was sequenced was peripheral blood. The TCR was taken from a man younger than 35 with COVID-19, enrolled during active disease. V is TRBV5-5 and J is TRBJ2-3; D remains ambiguous. In nucleotides, the CDR3 is TGTGCCAGCAGCTTAACGGAGATCACAGATACGCAGTATTTT. It specifies CASSLTEITDTQYF. The variable domain in full, completed from reference TRBV5-5 and TRBJ2-3, reads DAGVTQSPTHLIKTRGQQVTLRCSPISGHKSVSWYQQVLGQGPQFIFQYYEKEERGRGNFPDRFSARQFPNYSSELNVNALLLGDSALYLCASSLTEITDTQYFGPGTRLTVL.